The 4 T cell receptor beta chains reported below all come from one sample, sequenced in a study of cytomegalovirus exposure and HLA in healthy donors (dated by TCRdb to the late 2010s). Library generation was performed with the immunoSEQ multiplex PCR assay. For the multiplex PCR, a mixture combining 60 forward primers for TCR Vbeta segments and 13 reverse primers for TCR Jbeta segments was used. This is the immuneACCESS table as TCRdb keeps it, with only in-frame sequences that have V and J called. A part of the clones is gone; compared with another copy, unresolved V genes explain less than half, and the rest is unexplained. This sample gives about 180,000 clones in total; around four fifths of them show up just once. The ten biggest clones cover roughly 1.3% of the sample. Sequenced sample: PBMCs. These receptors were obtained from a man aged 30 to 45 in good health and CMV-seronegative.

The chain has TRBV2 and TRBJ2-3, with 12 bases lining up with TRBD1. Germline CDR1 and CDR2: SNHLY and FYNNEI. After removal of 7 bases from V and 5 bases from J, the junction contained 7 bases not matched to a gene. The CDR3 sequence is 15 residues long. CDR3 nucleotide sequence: TGTGCCAGCAACTTCGGGACAGGGGGCGTAGATACGCAGTATTTT. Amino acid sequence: CASNFGTGGVDTQYF. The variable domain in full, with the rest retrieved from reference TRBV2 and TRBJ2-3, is EPEVTQTPSHQVTQMGQEVILRCVPISNHLYFYWYRQILGQKVEFLVSFYNNEISEKSEIFDDQFSVERPDGSNFTLKIRSTKLEDSAMYFCASNFGTGGVDTQYFGPGTRLTVL.

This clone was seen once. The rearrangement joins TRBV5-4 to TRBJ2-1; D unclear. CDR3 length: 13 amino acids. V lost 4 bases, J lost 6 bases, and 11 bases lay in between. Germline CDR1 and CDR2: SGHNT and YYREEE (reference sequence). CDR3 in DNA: TGTGCCAGCAGCCCCCCTGACACCAATGAGCAGTTCTTC. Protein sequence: CASSPPDTNEQFF.

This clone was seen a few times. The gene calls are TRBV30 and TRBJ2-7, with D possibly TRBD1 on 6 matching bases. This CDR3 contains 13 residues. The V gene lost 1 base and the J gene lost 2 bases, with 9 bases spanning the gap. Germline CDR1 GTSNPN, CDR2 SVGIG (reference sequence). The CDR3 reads CAWSGRGAYEQYF. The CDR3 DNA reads TGTGCCTGGAGTGGCAGGGGAGCCTACGAGCAGTACTTC. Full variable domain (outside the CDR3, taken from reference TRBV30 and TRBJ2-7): SQTIHQWPATLVQPVGSPLSLECTVEGTSNPNLYWYRQAAGRGLQLLFYSVGIGQISSEVPQNLSASRPQDRQFILSSKKLLLSDSGFYLCAWSGRGAYEQYFGPGTRLTVT.

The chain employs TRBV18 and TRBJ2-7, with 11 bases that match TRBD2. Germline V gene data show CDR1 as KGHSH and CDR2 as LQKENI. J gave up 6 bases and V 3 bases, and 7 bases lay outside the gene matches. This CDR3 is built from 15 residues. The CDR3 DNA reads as TGTGCCAGCTCACCCTTGACTAGCGGGACATCCGAGCAGTACTTC. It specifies CASSPLTSGTSEQYF. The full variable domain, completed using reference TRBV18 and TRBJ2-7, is NAGVMQNPRHLVRRRGQEARLRCSPMKGHSHVYWYRQLPEEGLKFMVYLQKENIIDESGMPKERFSAEFPKEGPSILRIQQVVRGDSAAYFCASSPLTSGTSEQYFGPGTRLTVT.